Listed below are T cell receptor beta chains from one sample, sequenced in a study of CD8+ T cells in alopecia areata. Measured with immunoSEQ multiplex PCR; TCRdb has only the in-frame clones, and not every one. The sample holds 100,000 to 130,000 clones, roughly 60% seen once. The sequenced material came from CD8+ T cells sorted from blood. These receptors all stem from a human donor in good health. Both conserved end residues are part of each CDR3. D genes are given only for firm matches. Clone size is given for some rows only: seen once, a few or many times, or a class if the clone is expanded.

D,J,length,size,V,DNA,CDR3
TRBD1,TRBJ2-7,13,-,TRBV13,TGTGCCAGCAGTTCGGGACAGGGCCACGAGCAGTACTTC,CASSSGQGHEQYF
TRBD2,TRBJ2-1,17,few,TRBV23-1,TGCGCCAGCAGTCAATCCCCTAGCGGGCCCTACCACAATGAGCAGTTCTTC,CASSQSPSGPYHNEQFF
TRBD2,TRBJ2-5,16,-,TRBV2,TGTGCCAGCAGTGAGGGGCTAGCGGGGGACCAAGAGACCCAGTACTTC,CASSEGLAGDQETQYF
-,TRBJ2-5,16,-,TRBV29-1,TGCAGCGTACCGGCGACGGCATCCTTACTCCAAGAGACCCAGTACTTC,CSVPATASLLQETQYF
-,TRBJ2-1,14,-,TRBV10-2,TGCGCCAGCAGCGAGCGGGGCAGGGGGAATGAGCAGTTCTTC,CASSERGRGNEQFF
-,TRBJ2-5,13,few,TRBV23-1,TGCGCCAGCAGTCGCCGAAAACTAGAGACCCAGTACTTC,CASSRRKLETQYF
-,TRBJ2-3,14,-,TRBV19,TGTGCCAGTAGTTCGAGCGGTCTCGCAGATACGCAGTATTTT,CASSSSGLADTQYF
TRBD1,TRBJ2-2,17,-,TRBV13,TGTGCCAGCAGCACCCGGACAGGGGCATGGAGCACCGGGGAGCTGTTTTTT,CASSTRTGAWSTGELFF
TRBD2,TRBJ2-3,15,few,TRBV7-9,TGTGCCAGCAGCAACGGACTAGCGAGCACAGATACGCAGTATTTT,CASSNGLASTDTQYF
TRBD1,TRBJ2-1,15,-,TRBV4-1,TGCGCCAGCAGCCAAGGACAGGGGGCTTTCTATGAGCAGTTCTTC,CASSQGQGAFYEQFF
-,TRBJ1-1,15,-,TRBV29-1,TGCAGCGTTGAAGAGGACTGGAGGACGAACACTGAAGCTTTCTTT,CSVEEDWRTNTEAFF
-,TRBJ1-1,14,few,TRBV5-1,TGCGCCAGCAGCTCCAGCCCCGGGGGCACTGAAGCTTTCTTT,CASSSSPGGTEAFF
TRBD1,TRBJ1-5,14,-,TRBV30,TGTGCCTGGAGTAAGGGGGCCGGCAATCAGCCCCAGCATTTT,CAWSKGAGNQPQHF
-,TRBJ1-5,14,-,TRBV2,TGTGCCAGCAGGGGAATGGCAGGGCCTCAGCCCCAGCATTTT,CASRGMAGPQPQHF
-,TRBJ1-1,14,-,TRBV13,TGTGCCAGCAGCTTAGGGGTGGTTTATACTGAAGCTTTCTTT,CASSLGVVYTEAFF
-,TRBJ1-5,15,-,TRBV6-5,TGTGCCAGCAGTGGGGGAACCTATAGCAATCAGCCCCAGCATTTT,CASSGGTYSNQPQHF
-,TRBJ1-6,14,few,TRBV6-5,TGTGCCAGCAGCCCACGGGGGACTCATTCACCCCTCCACTTT,CASSPRGTHSPLHF
-,TRBJ2-7,15,-,TRBV30,TGTGCCTGGAGTGTACTGGGACTTCGGAGCTACGAGCAGTACTTC,CAWSVLGLRSYEQYF
-,TRBJ2-1,11,-,TRBV20-1,TGCAGTGCTATAGTTGGCTATGAGCAGTTCTTC,CSAIVGYEQFF
-,TRBJ1-1,14,-,TRBV13,TGTGCCAGCAGCAGTCGTACGGGGAACACTGAAGCTTTCTTT,CASSSRTGNTEAFF
-,TRBJ1-1,10,-,TRBV6-1,TGTGCCAGCAGTGAAGTAGGAGCTTTCTTT,CASSEVGAFF
TRBD2,TRBJ2-3,15,few,TRBV13,TGTGCCAGCAGCTTAGAGGGACTAGTCACAGATACGCAGTATTTT,CASSLEGLVTDTQYF
TRBD1,TRBJ2-3,15,-,TRBV6-1,TGTGCCAGCAGTGAAGAAGGGGGCGCGGCAGATACGCAGTATTTT,CASSEEGGAADTQYF
TRBD1,TRBJ2-5,14,-,TRBV29-1,TGCAGCGTTGAAGTAACAGGGGGGTGGGAGACCCAGTACTTC,CSVEVTGGWETQYF
-,TRBJ1-2,14,-,TRBV7-8,TGTGCCAGCAGCTTGACGGCGGCTAACTATGGCTACACCTTC,CASSLTAANYGYTF
-,TRBJ2-7,17,-,TRBV11-2,TGTGCCAGCAGCTTTCACAGGGAGCACCCCGAAATCTACGAGCAGTACTTC,CASSFHREHPEIYEQYF
-,TRBJ2-1,13,-,TRBV15,TGTGCCACCTCAGGAGAGACCTACAATGAGCAGTTCTTC,CATSGETYNEQFF
TRBD1,TRBJ2-3,16,-,TRBV15,TGTGCCACCAGCAGAGGACAGGGGGCTAGTACAGATACGCAGTATTTT,CATSRGQGASTDTQYF
TRBD1,TRBJ2-1,16,-,TRBV25-1,TGTGCCAGCAGTGAATATGGGGACAGAACCTACAATGAGCAGTTCTTC,CASSEYGDRTYNEQFF
-,TRBJ1-4,15,-,TRBV25-1,TGTGCCAGCAGTGGTCCGGGACGGATTAATGAAAAACTGTTTTTT,CASSGPGRINEKLFF
-,TRBJ2-2,16,-,TRBV5-6,TGTGCCAGCAGCTTGGCGGGCCTGGGGAACACCGGGGAGCTGTTTTTT,CASSLAGLGNTGELFF
TRBD1,TRBJ1-1,17,-,TRBV13,TGTGCCAGCAGCCCACCCGTCGGACAGGGAGAGGACACTGAAGCTTTCTTT,CASSPPVGQGEDTEAFF
-,TRBJ1-5,14,-,TRBV10-3,TGTGCCATCAGTGACTTGGGGGGCAATCAGCCCCAGCATTTT,CAISDLGGNQPQHF
-,TRBJ2-6,15,-,TRBV6-5,TGTGCCAGCAGCCCCCTCGGGACTGGGGCCAACGTCCTGACTTTC,CASSPLGTGANVLTF
TRBD1,TRBJ2-6,17,-,TRBV6-4,TGTGCCAGCAGTGACTCTGGCAGGGGGTCTGGGGCCAACGTCCTGACTTTC,CASSDSGRGSGANVLTF
-,TRBJ2-7,13,few,TRBV29-1,TGCAGCGCCGGCGGGGTCCTCGCTTACGAGCAGTACTTC,CSAGGVLAYEQYF
-,TRBJ1-2,14,-,TRBV4-3,TGCGCCAGCAGCCAAGATTCGGGATTATATGGCTACACCTTC,CASSQDSGLYGYTF